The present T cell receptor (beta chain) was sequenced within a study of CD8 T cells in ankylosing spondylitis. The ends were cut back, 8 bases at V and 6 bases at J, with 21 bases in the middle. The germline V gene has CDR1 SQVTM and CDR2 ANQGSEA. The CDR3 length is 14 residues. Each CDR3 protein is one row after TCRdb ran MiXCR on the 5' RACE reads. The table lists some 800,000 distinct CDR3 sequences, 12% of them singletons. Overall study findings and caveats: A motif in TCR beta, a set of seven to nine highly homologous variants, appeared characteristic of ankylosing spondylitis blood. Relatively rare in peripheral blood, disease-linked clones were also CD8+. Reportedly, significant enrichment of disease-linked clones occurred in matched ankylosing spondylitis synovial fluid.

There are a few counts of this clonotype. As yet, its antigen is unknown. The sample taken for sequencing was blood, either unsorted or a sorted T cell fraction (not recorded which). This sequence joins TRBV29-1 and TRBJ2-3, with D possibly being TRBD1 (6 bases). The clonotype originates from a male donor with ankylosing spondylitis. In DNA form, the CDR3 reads TGCAGCCAAATCCCAGGGGCCCGGCAGGATACGCAGTATTTT. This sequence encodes CSQIPGARQDTQYF.